These T cell receptor beta chains were read from a single sample in a study of CD8 T cells in Susac syndrome. MiXCR, applied by TCRdb to the immunoSEQ multiplex PCR reads, yields one record per CDR3 protein. The sample holds 120,000 or so distinct CDR3 sequences; about 96% are singletons and the top ten take more than 0.1%. The sample consisted of CD4+ T cells from PBMCs. The receptors derive from a human donor in good health. Both conserved end residues are part of each CDR3. A D gene is named only where the DNA matches it firmly. Some rows mark clone size as missing; the rest say once, few, many or name a class of expanded clone.

TRBJ2-1 . TRBV5-1 . TGCGCCAGCAGCGCGCTGCGCCGGGACGCCGCAGGCGAGCAGTTCTTC CASSALRRDAAGEQFF
TRBJ2-1 . TRBV29-1 TRBD1 TGCAGCGCCTCGACAGGGAAAAGGGATGAGCAGTTCTTC CSASTGKRDEQFF
TRBJ2-1 . TRBV10-3 . TGTGCCATCAGTGAGGGTGCCATGAGGAGCTCCTACAATGAGCAGTTCTTC CAISEGAMRSSYNEQFF
TRBJ1-5 . TRBV6-2/TRBV6-3 . TGTGCCAGCAGATCCGGGGGGACGGGCAATCAGCCCCAGCATTTT CASRSGGTGNQPQHF
TRBJ2-7 . TRBV7-9 . TGTGCCAGCAGCTTAGGACCTCGGGCAGGCGAGCAGTACTTC CASSLGPRAGEQYF
TRBJ2-1 . TRBV19 TRBD2 TGTGCCAGTAGGCGGGCTAGCGGGAGTTCCAATGAGCAGTTCTTC CASRRASGSSNEQFF
TRBJ2-4 . TRBV19 . TGTGCCAGTAGTAACAGGGTTTCGGCTCTAGCCAAAAACATTCAGTACTTC CASSNRVSALAKNIQYF
TRBJ2-3 . TRBV19 TRBD2 TGTGCCAGTAGTCCACTAGCGGGAGGGCCCTCGGATACGCAGTATTTT CASSPLAGGPSDTQYF
TRBJ2-1 . TRBV7-9 . TGTGCCAGCAGCTTGGGGGACGGACGCTACAATGAGCAGTTCTTC CASSLGDGRYNEQFF
TRBJ2-3 . TRBV30 . TGTGCCTGGTCGGCGGGGAGCACAGATACGCAGTATTTT CAWSAGSTDTQYF
TRBJ1-4 . TRBV5-1 . TGCGCCAGCAGCTTGGGCAGTACAACTAATGAAAAACTGTTTTTT CASSLGSTTNEKLFF
TRBJ2-5 . TRBV5-1 . TGCGCCAGCAGCTTGGGGCTGCCAGAGACCCAGTACTTC CASSLGLPETQYF
TRBJ2-5 . TRBV3-1 TRBD2 TGTGCCAGCAGCCAGGGACTAGCGGGAGTTAGAGAGACCCAGTACTTC CASSQGLAGVRETQYF
TRBJ2-3 . TRBV27 . TGTGCCAGCAGTTTCCTCGGGGCTAGCACAGATACGCAGTATTTT CASSFLGASTDTQYF
TRBJ1-2 . TRBV27 . TGTGCCAGCAGTTTAGCGGTGAACTATGGCTACACCTTC CASSLAVNYGYTF
TRBJ2-5 . TRBV28 TRBD2 TGTGCCAGCAGTTTCGGACTAGGAAAGTCGGAGACCCAGTACTTC CASSFGLGKSETQYF
TRBJ1-1 . TRBV19 . TGTGCCAGTAGTAGACCAGCTACGGGCGTGTTTACTGAAGCTTTCTTT CASSRPATGVFTEAFF
TRBJ2-3 once TRBV28 . TGTGCCAGCAGCTCACTAGGCCCTCGCACAGATACGCAGTATTTT CASSSLGPRTDTQYF
TRBJ2-6 . TRBV4-1 . TGCGCCAGCAGCCAGGGACGGGCCCTCTCTGGGGCCAACGTCCTGACTTTC CASSQGRALSGANVLTF
TRBJ2-3 . TRBV6-4 TRBD1 TGTGCCAGCAGTAAAGAGGGGGCCTCTTCTAGTACGCAGTATTTT CASSKEGASSSTQYF
TRBJ2-1 . TRBV7-9 TRBD2 TGTGCCAGCAGCAAAAGCGGGAGGCCTGACAATGAGCAGTTCTTC CASSKSGRPDNEQFF
TRBJ2-3 once TRBV18 TRBD1 TGTGCCAGCTCACCGAGACAGGGGGCAAGGGCAGATACGCAGTATTTT CASSPRQGARADTQYF
TRBJ1-3 . TRBV5-1 TRBD1 TGCGCCAGCAGCTTGGCCGGGACAGGGCTCGGAAACACCATATATTTT CASSLAGTGLGNTIYF
TRBJ2-7 . TRBV9 . TGTGCCAGCAGCGTATCTCCTTACGGCACCTACGAGCAGTACTTC CASSVSPYGTYEQYF
TRBJ2-5 . TRBV3-1 . TGTGCCAGCAGCCTGTACAGTGAAGAGACCCAGTACTTC CASSLYSEETQYF
TRBJ2-1 . TRBV28 TRBD1 TGTGCGGGTGGGACCATTCAGGGGGATGAGCAGTTCTTC CAGGTIQGDEQFF
TRBJ1-5 . TRBV28 TRBD1 TGTGCCAGCACCAGGGACAGGGATAGCAATCAGCCCCAGCATTTT CASTRDRDSNQPQHF
TRBJ2-3 . TRBV19 TRBD2 TGTGCCTGCGCGGCGGAAGTTGGCGGGAGGCTAAGCACAGATACGCAGTATTTT CACAAEVGGRLSTDTQYF